The 13 T cell receptor beta chains reported below all come from one sample, sequenced in a study of post-analysis software for immune sequencing data. The antigens these receptors bind are not known. Study-wide findings and caveats: TRBV segments more frequent in patients than in controls numbered about five and included TRBV5-6, TRBV5-1 and TRBV20-1.

The authors incorporated unique molecular identifiers into the TCR beta cDNA libraries. Each CDR3 protein is one row after TCRdb ran MiXCR on the PCR reads. Altogether roughly 620,000 distinct CDR3 sequences are present, 40% to 50% being singletons, with the ten largest covering under 2%. Input material: blood. The receptors come from a girl aged 5 to 17 with multiple sclerosis.

As concerns this clonotype: This may be a read error: a much more frequent sequence differs by one nucleotide. The rearrangement links TRBV6-6 to TRBJ2-1; D not resolved. Trimming stripped 2 bases from V and 5 bases from J, with 1 base between. Germline loops: CDR1 MNHNY, CDR2 SVGAGI (reference sequence). The CDR3 contains 11 residues. The CDR3 DNA reads TGTGCCAGCAGTTACGACAATGAGCAGTTCTTC. Its protein is CASSYDNEQFF.

V usage is TRBV10-3 and J usage is TRBJ2-7, with TRBD2 matching 13 bases. Germline V gene data show CDR1 as ENHRY and CDR2 as SYGVKD. The CDR3 has 18 residues. Trimming cost V 4 bases and J 0 bases; bases outside gene matches: 9. The CDR3 sequence is CAISGSQLAGGPSYEQYF. CDR3 DNA sequence: TGTGCCATCAGTGGGAGTCAACTAGCGGGAGGGCCCTCCTACGAGCAGTACTTC.

This chain joins TRBV5-1 and TRBJ1-4, with 11 bases matching TRBD1. V lost 4 bases and J lost 7; bases outside the gene matches: 6. CDR1 is SGHRS, CDR2 YFSETQ, per germline. This CDR3 contains 15 residues. For the CDR3, the DNA is TGCGCCAGCAGCACGGGACAGGGGGTTAGTGAAAAACTGTTTTTT. It is translated as CASSTGQGVSEKLFF. The full variable domain, completed using reference TRBV5-1 and TRBJ1-4, is KAGVTQTPRYLIKTRGQQVTLSCSPISGHRSVSWYQQTPGQGLQFLFEYFSETQRNKGNFPGRFSGRQFSNSRSEMNVSTLELGDSALYLCASSTGQGVSEKLFFGSGTQLSVL.

This chain connects TRBV5-1 to TRBJ2-7; a possible D gene is TRBD1 (5 bases). V lost 1 base, J lost 9 bases, and 17 bases lay in between. The CDR3 spans 14 residues. CDR1 is SGHRS and CDR2 is YFSETQ in the germline V gene. CDR3 sequence: CASSLSTGKNGQYF. For the CDR3, the DNA is TGCGCCAGCAGCTTGTCCACAGGCAAGAACGGGCAGTACTTC.

A few counts support this clonotype. The genes are TRBV12-3 or TRBV12-4 and TRBJ2-5; D ambiguous. CDR3 length equals 12 residues. V lost 3 bases, J lost 4 bases, and 6 bases lay in between. DNA of the CDR3: TGTGCCAGCAGTTTTTGGGCAGAGACCCAGTACTTC. Translating gives CASSFWAETQYF.

The genes are TRBV5-1 and TRBJ2-1; D is perhaps TRBD1 (7 bases). Germline V CDR1 and CDR2: SGHRS, YFSETQ. The V end was cut by 0 bases, the J end by 5 bases, with 12 bases between. The CDR3 covers 15 residues. Here the CDR3 reads CASSLEAGQNNEQFF. The CDR3 coding sequence is TGCGCCAGCAGCTTGGAGGCGGGACAGAACAATGAGCAGTTCTTC.

V gene TRBV12-3 or TRBV12-4 combines with J gene TRBJ2-6, with D perhaps TRBD2 (5 bases). The CDR3 is 14 residues long. Deletions cut 1 base from V and 10 bases from J, with 11 bases between. The CDR3 loop reads CASSLVTGTNVLTF. DNA for the CDR3: TGTGCCAGCAGTTTAGTAACGGGAACAAACGTCCTGACTTTC.

This chain links TRBV7-2 with TRBJ1-2; D possibly corresponds to TRBD1 (6 bases). This CDR3 spans 13 amino acids. Germline CDR1 is SGHTA and CDR2 is FQGNSA. Between the trimmed V and J ends, which lost 8 bases and 2 bases, there was a span of 12 bases. The CDR3 bases are TGTGCCAGCCCTACCCAGGGGAACTATGGCTACACCTTC. Its protein is CASPTQGNYGYTF.

In this sample, this clonotype turned up a few times. J is TRBJ2-3 and V is TRBV5-1; 8 bases align to TRBD2. The germline gives CDR1 SGHRS, CDR2 YFSETQ. The CDR3 is 15 amino acids. Unmatched junction bases numbered 8, after V lost 0 bases and J lost 8 bases. CDR3 sequence: CASSLEASGLGTQYF. CDR3 nucleotide sequence: TGCGCCAGCAGCTTGGAGGCTAGCGGGCTCGGTACGCAGTATTTT. The full variable domain, its missing parts supplied by reference TRBV5-1 and TRBJ2-3, is KAGVTQTPRYLIKTRGQQVTLSCSPISGHRSVSWYQQTPGQGLQFLFEYFSETQRNKGNFPGRFSGRQFSNSRSEMNVSTLELGDSALYLCASSLEASGLGTQYFGPGTRLTVL.

The chain uses TRBV29-1 and TRBJ2-7; D is ambiguous. Germline lookup yields CDR1 SQVTM and CDR2 ANQGSEA. This CDR3 comprises 11 residues. V was clipped by 4 bases and J by 6 bases, with 10 bases between them. In nucleotides, the CDR3 is TGCAGCGTTGTATCAGGACGCGAGCAGTACTTC. Amino acid sequence: CSVVSGREQYF.

This clonotype was counted many times. The chain combines TRBV6-5 with TRBJ1-2; a possible D gene is TRBD1 (6 bases). V was cut by 2 bases and J by 8 bases, with 9 bases left in between. From germline, CDR1 is MNHEY and CDR2 SVGAGI. The CDR3 runs to 12 residues. This CDR3 reads CASSYPQGGYTF. DNA of the CDR3: TGTGCCAGCAGTTACCCCCAGGGGGGCTACACCTTC.

The gene calls are TRBV4-1 and TRBJ2-7; 10 bases match TRBD1. J lost 5 bases, V lost 2 bases, and 9 bases had no gene match. Germline lookup yields CDR1 MGHRA and CDR2 YSYEKL. The CDR3 covers 16 residues. The CDR3, as DNA: TGCGCCAGCAGCCAACCGGCTAGGGACAGGGGTAACGAGCAGTACTTC. This sequence encodes CASSQPARDRGNEQYF.

The V call is TRBV12-3 or TRBV12-4, the J call TRBJ1-2, with TRBD1 matching 9 bases. The V segment lost 11 bases and the J segment 5 bases; nucleotides outside the gene matches: 9. This CDR3 is 13 amino acids long. The CDR3 is CAVTGGAYYGYTF. CDR3 nucleotide sequence: TGTGCCGTAACAGGGGGCGCTTATTATGGCTACACCTTC.